What follows are 21 T cell receptor beta chains derived from one specimen sequenced in a study of blood T cell repertoires in COVID-19 (dated by TCRdb to about 2020). Receptors were amplified or captured by the immunoSEQ multiplex PCR assay. TCRdb carries this immuneACCESS record with in-frame sequences only. Its versions omit some clonotypes, under half of them owing to an unresolved V gene in the studies checked, with the rest unexplained. In this sample the table shows some 89,000 clones, 60% to 85% of which occur a single time. Of the sample, roughly 7.3% is held by the ten largest clones. The sample consisted of peripheral blood. These receptors all stem from an older man with acute or convalescent COVID-19.

The gene calls are TRBV3-1 (or the pseudogene TRBV3-2) and TRBJ2-7; D remains ambiguous. CDR1 is LGHDT and CDR2 is YNNKEL in the germline V gene (reference sequence). Trimming removed 1 base at V and 2 bases at J, with 15 bases between. This CDR3 spans 16 amino acids. CDR3 sequence (DNA): TGTGCCAGCAGCCAAGGTGTGTTGAACATCACCTACGAGCAGTACTTC. Its translation is CASSQGVLNITYEQYF.

This chain joins TRBV6-1 and TRBJ1-3; D is undetermined. V was trimmed by 3 bases and J by 1 base, leaving 10 bases between them. The CDR3 contains 15 residues. The germline V gene encodes CDR1 MNHNS and CDR2 SASEGT. The CDR3 spells CASSDPGKSGNTIYF. CDR3 DNA sequence: TGTGCCAGCAGTGATCCGGGAAAATCTGGAAACACCATATATTTT.

This chain connects TRBV19 to TRBJ2-3; 10 positions agree with TRBD1. V lost 3 bases, J lost 4 bases, and 4 bases stayed unmatched. CDR1 and CDR2 from the germline V gene are LNHDA and SQIVND (reference sequence). The CDR3 extends over 15 amino acids. The CDR3 protein is CASSMSGQGADTQYF. CDR3 DNA: TGTGCCAGTAGTATGAGCGGACAGGGGGCAGATACGCAGTATTTT.

This clone was recorded only once. This sequence joins TRBV14 and TRBJ2-1, with D unresolved. The CDR3 has 12 residues. Trimming cost V 3 bases and J 5 bases, with 5 bases left between them. CDR1 and CDR2 from the germline V gene are SGHDN and FVKESK. DNA for the CDR3: TGTGCCAGCAGCCACCGGGACAATGAGCAGTTCTTC. This gives the protein CASSHRDNEQFF.

The count of this clone is one. This sequence joins TRBV10-3 and TRBJ2-5; TRBD1 agrees at 7 bases. The V gene end was trimmed by 2 bases and the J gene end by 1 base; junction bases not matched to a gene: 4. CDR1 ENHRY and CDR2 SYGVKD come from the germline V gene. The length of the CDR3 is 15 residues. CDR3 sequence (DNA): TGTGCCATCAGTGAGGGGCACAGGGGCCAAGAGACCCAGTACTTC. The encoded protein is CAISEGHRGQETQYF.

V is TRBV2 and J is TRBJ1-2, with unresolved D. Germline assignment: CDR1 SNHLY and CDR2 FYNNEI. This CDR3 is built from 10 residues. CDR3 DNA sequence: TGTGGCCACAGAGCCTATGGCTACACCTTC. Translating gives CGHRAYGYTF.

The chain couples TRBV7-9 to TRBJ1-6; 8 bases agree with TRBD1. The CDR3 spans 15 residues. Germline V gene data show CDR1 as SEHNR and CDR2 as FQNEAQ (reference sequence). Unmatched junction bases numbered 8, after V lost 4 bases and J lost 9 bases. The CDR3: CASSSYGQGVSPLHF. CDR3 nucleotide sequence: TGTGCCAGCAGCTCCTATGGACAGGGTGTTTCACCCCTCCACTTT.

The chain recombines TRBV19 with TRBJ1-5; tentatively, D is TRBD1 (5 bases). The CDR3 has 15 residues. Trimming removed 7 bases at V and 0 bases at J, with 13 bases between. Per germline, CDR1 LNHDA and CDR2 SQIVND (reference sequence). CDR3 sequence (DNA): TGTGCCAGTATCCTACAGGCGGATAGCAATCAGCCCCAGCATTTT. Protein sequence: CASILQADSNQPQHF. Together with reference TRBV19 and TRBJ1-5, the CDR3 gives the full variable domain: DGGITQSPKYLFRKEGQNVTLSCEQNLNHDAMYWYRQDPGQGLRLIYYSQIVNDFQKGDIAEGYSVSREKKESFPLTVTSAQKNPTAFYLCASILQADSNQPQHFGDGTRLSIL.

The genes are TRBV7-3 and TRBJ2-1; the D is unclear. Germline lookup yields CDR1 SGHTA and CDR2 FQGTGA. The CDR3 extends over 13 amino acids. V was pared by 5 bases and J by 5 bases, with 10 bases between. CDR3 amino acids: CASSPSRHNEQFF. DNA for the CDR3: TGTGCCAGCAGCCCCTCGAGGCACAATGAGCAGTTCTTC.

The chain couples TRBV15 to TRBJ2-5; 12 bases agree with TRBD2. Germline V gives CDR1 LNHNV, CDR2 YYDKDF (reference sequence). The CDR3 runs to 16 residues. V gave up 0 bases and J gave up 5 bases; unmatched junction bases: 4. The CDR3 nucleotides are TGTGCCACCAGCAGAGACGGACTAGCGGGATTGGAGACCCAGTACTTC. Translating gives CATSRDGLAGLETQYF.

The chain employs TRBV30 and TRBJ1-1; D is ambiguous. Between the trimmed V and J ends, which lost 1 base and 0 bases, there was a span of 6 bases. The CDR3 totals 13 residues. Per the germline V gene, CDR1 is GTSNPN and CDR2 is SVGIG (reference sequence). CDR3: CAWSGGMNTEAFF. In DNA form, the CDR3 reads TGTGCCTGGAGTGGAGGGATGAACACTGAAGCTTTCTTT. The whole variable domain, remainder taken from reference TRBV30 and TRBJ1-1, is SQTIHQWPATLVQPVGSPLSLECTVEGTSNPNLYWYRQAAGRGLQLLFYSVGIGQISSEVPQNLSASRPQDRQFILSSKKLLLSDSGFYLCAWSGGMNTEAFFGQGTRLTVV.

The V gene is TRBV5-1, the J gene TRBJ2-1, with 16 positions matching TRBD2. The CDR3 is 17 amino acids. Germline trimming cut 4 bases from V and 7 bases from J; bases unmatched to any gene: 8. Germline V gives CDR1 SGHRS, CDR2 YFSETQ. This CDR3 is CASSKPGLAGGPNEQFF. The CDR3, as DNA: TGCGCCAGCAGCAAACCGGGACTAGCGGGAGGGCCAAATGAGCAGTTCTTC.

The rearrangement uses TRBV2 and TRBJ2-1, with TRBD1 identical over 10 bases. This CDR3 comprises 18 residues. Trimming removed 6 bases from V and 6 bases from J; junction bases left unmatched: 17. Germline-derived CDR1 and CDR2 are SNHLY and FYNNEI. This CDR3 is CASSGPYSDRGHVNEQFF. The CDR3 nucleotides read TGTGCCAGCAGCGGGCCTTACTCTGACAGGGGGCACGTCAATGAGCAGTTCTTC.

The chain carries TRBV20-1 and TRBJ2-7; D call uncertain. Germline assignment: CDR1 DFQATT and CDR2 SNEGSKA (reference sequence). Trimming cost V 6 bases and J 3 bases, with 9 bases left between them. This CDR3 contains 11 residues. The CDR3 reads CSALQSYEQYF. In DNA, the CDR3 is TGCAGTGCGTTACAAAGCTACGAGCAGTACTTC.

This chain connects TRBV11-3 to TRBJ2-3; 11 positions agree with TRBD2. V shed 3 bases, J shed 6 bases, and the junction held 2 bases outside the gene matches. This CDR3 is 14 amino acids long. Germline CDR1 SGHNT, CDR2 YENEEA. CDR3 sequence (DNA): TGTGCCAGCAGCTTTAGCGGGGGGGCGGATACGCAGTATTTT. Its protein product is CASSFSGGADTQYF.

This chain connects TRBV6-5 to TRBJ2-2; a weak D match, TRBD1 (6 bases). Germline V CDR1 and CDR2: MNHEY, SVGAGI. The CDR3 totals 15 residues. The V gene lost 4 bases and the J gene lost 0 bases, with 9 bases spanning the gap. CDR3 DNA: TGTGCCAGCAGTTTACGACAGGCGAACACCGGGGAGCTGTTTTTT. This sequence encodes CASSLRQANTGELFF.

This clone came up once. This chain uses TRBV28 with TRBJ1-1, with 9 nucleotides matching TRBD1. Germline V gene data show CDR1 as MDHEN and CDR2 as SYDVKM. The CDR3 runs 14 residues. J lost 4 bases, V lost 5 bases, and 5 bases had no gene match. The CDR3 sequence: CASSVDRGATEAFF. The CDR3 DNA sequence: TGTGCCAGCAGTGTGGACAGGGGAGCCACTGAAGCTTTCTTT.

The V gene is TRBV18, the J gene TRBJ1-1, with 8 nucleotides matching TRBD1. Germline assignment: CDR1 KGHSH and CDR2 LQKENI. The V gene end was trimmed by 4 bases and the J gene end by 5 bases; junction bases not matched to a gene: 6. This CDR3 region has 14 residues. CDR3 protein: CASSQGQGQTEAFF. The CDR3 DNA reads TGTGCCAGCTCACAAGGACAGGGACAGACTGAAGCTTTCTTT.

The chain is built from TRBV5-6 and TRBJ1-1; D may be TRBD1 (5 bases). CDR3 length equals 15 residues. CDR1 is SGHDT and CDR2 is YYEEEE in the germline V gene. V was trimmed by 4 bases and J by 1 base, leaving 14 bases between them. CDR3 DNA: TGTGCCAGCAGCGATGCGGACACCGGGAACACTGAAGCTTTCTTT. It translates to CASSDADTGNTEAFF.

This clone has a single count. This chain links TRBV4-1 with TRBJ2-1, with 7 bases aligning to TRBD2. CDR1 is MGHRA and CDR2 is YSYEKL in the germline V gene. The V and J ends lost 7 bases and 7 bases, in that order; junction bases with no gene match: 13. This CDR3 region has 15 residues. CDR3 nucleotide sequence: TGCGCCAGCAAGTCGGGGCTAGCGGATAATAATGAGCAGTTCTTC. Translating gives CASKSGLADNNEQFF.

The J gene is TRBJ2-2, the V gene TRBV19; perhaps TRBD2 as D (5 bases). CDR1 and CDR2 from the germline V gene are LNHDA and SQIVND (reference sequence). Trimming removed 3 bases from V and 1 base from J, with 15 bases in between. The CDR3 length is 17 residues. CDR3 region: CASSMPPGVLNTGELFF. The CDR3 region has the DNA TGTGCCAGTAGTATGCCCCCCGGGGTGTTGAACACCGGGGAGCTGTTTTTT.